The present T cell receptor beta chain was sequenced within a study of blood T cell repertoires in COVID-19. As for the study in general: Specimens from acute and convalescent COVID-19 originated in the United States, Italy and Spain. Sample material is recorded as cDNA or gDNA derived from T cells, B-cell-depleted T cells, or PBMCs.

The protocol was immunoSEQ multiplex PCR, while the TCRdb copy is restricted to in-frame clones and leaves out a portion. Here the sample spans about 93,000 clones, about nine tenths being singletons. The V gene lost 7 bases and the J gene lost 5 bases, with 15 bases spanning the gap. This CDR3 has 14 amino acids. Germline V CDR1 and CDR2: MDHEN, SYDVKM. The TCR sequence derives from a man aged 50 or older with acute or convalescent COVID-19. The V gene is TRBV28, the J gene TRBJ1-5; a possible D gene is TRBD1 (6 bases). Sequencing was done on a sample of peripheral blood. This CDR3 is CASMVGGGDQPQHF. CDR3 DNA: TGTGCCAGCATGGTCGGGGGGGGCGATCAGCCCCAGCATTTT.